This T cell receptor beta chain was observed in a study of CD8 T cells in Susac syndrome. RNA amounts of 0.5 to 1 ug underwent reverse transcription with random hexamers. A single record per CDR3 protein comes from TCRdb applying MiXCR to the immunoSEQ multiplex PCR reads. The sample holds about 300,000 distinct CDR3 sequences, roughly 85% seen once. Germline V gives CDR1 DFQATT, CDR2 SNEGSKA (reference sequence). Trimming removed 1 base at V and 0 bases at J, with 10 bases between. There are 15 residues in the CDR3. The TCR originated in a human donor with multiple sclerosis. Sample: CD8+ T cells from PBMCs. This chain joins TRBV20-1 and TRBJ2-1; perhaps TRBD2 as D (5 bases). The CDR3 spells CSARASGSSYNEQFF. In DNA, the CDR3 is TGCAGTGCTAGAGCGAGCGGCAGCTCCTACAATGAGCAGTTCTTC.